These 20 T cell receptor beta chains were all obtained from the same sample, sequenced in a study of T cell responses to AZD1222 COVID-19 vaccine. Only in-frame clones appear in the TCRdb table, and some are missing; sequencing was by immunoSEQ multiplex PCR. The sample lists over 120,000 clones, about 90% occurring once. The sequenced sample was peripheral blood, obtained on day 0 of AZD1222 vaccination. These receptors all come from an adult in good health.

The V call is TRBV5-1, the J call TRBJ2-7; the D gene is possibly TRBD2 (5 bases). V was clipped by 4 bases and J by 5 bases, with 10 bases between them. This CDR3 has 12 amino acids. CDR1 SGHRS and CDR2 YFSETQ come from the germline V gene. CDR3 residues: CASSQTGNEQYF. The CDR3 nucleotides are TGCGCCAGCAGCCAAACGGGGAACGAGCAGTACTTC.

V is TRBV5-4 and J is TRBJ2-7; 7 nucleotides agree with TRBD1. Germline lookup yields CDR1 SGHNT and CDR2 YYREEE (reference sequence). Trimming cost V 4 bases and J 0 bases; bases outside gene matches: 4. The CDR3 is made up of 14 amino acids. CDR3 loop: CASSGRDSSYEQYF. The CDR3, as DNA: TGTGCCAGCAGCGGCCGGGACAGCTCCTACGAGCAGTACTTC.

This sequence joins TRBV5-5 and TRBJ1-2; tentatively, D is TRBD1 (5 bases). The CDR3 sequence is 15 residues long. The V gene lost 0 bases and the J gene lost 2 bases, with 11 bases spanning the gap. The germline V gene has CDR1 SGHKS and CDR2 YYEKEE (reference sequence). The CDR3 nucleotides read TGTGCCAGCAGCTTGGAAAGGGGCGGGAACTATGGCTACACCTTC. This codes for CASSLERGGNYGYTF.

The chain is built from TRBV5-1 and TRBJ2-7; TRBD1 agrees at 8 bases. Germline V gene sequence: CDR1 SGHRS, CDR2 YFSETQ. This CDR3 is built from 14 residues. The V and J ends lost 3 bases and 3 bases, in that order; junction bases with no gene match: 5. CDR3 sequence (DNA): TGCGCCAGCAGCTCGGACAGGGTAGGCTACGAGCAGTACTTC. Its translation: CASSSDRVGYEQYF.

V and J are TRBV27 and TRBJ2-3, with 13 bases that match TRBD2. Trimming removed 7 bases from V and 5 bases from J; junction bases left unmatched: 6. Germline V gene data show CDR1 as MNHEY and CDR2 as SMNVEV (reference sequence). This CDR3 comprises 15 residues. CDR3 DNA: TGTGCCAGCACTGGACTAGCGGGAGTGGTAGATACGCAGTATTTT. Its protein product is CASTGLAGVVDTQYF.

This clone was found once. The CDR3 DNA reads as TGTGCCAGCAGTAGGGGCAATCAGCCCCAGCATTTT. Translation: CASSRGNQPQHF. V gene TRBV25-1 combines with J gene TRBJ1-5; D unresolved. The germline CDR1 and CDR2 sequences are MGHDK and SYGVNS. This CDR3 comprises 12 residues. V shed 5 bases and J shed 2 bases, with 4 bases lying between them.

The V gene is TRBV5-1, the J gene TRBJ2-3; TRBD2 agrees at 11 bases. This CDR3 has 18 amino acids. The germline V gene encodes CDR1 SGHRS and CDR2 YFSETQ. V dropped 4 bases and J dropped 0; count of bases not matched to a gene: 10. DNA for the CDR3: TGCGCCAGCAGCCCGGGACTAGCGGCCTCTTCGAGCACAGATACGCAGTATTTT. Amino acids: CASSPGLAASSSTDTQYF. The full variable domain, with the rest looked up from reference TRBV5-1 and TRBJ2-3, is KAGVTQTPRYLIKTRGQQVTLSCSPISGHRSVSWYQQTPGQGLQFLFEYFSETQRNKGNFPGRFSGRQFSNSRSEMNVSTLELGDSALYLCASSPGLAASSSTDTQYFGPGTRLTVL.

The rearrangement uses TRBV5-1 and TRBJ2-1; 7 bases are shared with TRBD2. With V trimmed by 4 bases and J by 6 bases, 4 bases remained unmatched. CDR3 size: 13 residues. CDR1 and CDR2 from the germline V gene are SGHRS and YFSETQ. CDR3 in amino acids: CASSPGLVNEQFF. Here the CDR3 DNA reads TGCGCCAGCAGCCCCGGACTAGTCAATGAGCAGTTCTTC.

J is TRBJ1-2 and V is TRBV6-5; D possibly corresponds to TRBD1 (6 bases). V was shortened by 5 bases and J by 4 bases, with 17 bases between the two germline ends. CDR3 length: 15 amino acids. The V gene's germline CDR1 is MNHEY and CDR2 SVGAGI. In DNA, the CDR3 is TGTGCCAGCAGTACTGACCGGGACACCTTCTATGGCTACACCTTC. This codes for CASSTDRDTFYGYTF.

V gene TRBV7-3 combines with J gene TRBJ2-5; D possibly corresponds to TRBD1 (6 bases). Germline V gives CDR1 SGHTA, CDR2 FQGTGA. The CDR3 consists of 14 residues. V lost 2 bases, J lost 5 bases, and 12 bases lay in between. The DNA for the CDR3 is TGTGCCAGCAGCTTAGGGGGCCCGTCCGAGACCCAGTACTTC. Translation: CASSLGGPSETQYF. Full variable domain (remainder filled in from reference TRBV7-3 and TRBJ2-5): GAGVSQTPSNKVTEKGKYVELRCDPISGHTALYWYRQSLGQGPEFLIYFQGTGAADDSGLPNDRFFAVRPEGSVSTLKIQRTERGDSAVYLCASSLGGPSETQYFGPGTRLLVL.

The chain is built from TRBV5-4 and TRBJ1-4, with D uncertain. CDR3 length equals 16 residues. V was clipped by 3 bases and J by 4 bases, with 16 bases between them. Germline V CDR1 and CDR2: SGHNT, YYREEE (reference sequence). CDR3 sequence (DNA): TGTGCCAGCAGCTCCGGACGGTCGCTCATTAATGAAAAACTGTTTTTT. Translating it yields CASSSGRSLINEKLFF.

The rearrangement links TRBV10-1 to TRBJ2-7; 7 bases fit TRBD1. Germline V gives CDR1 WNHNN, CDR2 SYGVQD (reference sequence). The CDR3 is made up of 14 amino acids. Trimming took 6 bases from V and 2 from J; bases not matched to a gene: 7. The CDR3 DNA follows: TGCGCCAGCAGCTTGGACAGGTATGCCTACGAGCAGTACTTC. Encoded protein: CASSLDRYAYEQYF.

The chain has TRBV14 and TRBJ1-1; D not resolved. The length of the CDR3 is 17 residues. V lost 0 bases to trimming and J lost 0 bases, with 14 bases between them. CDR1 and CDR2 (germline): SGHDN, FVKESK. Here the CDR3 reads CASSQDPGVGMNTEAFF. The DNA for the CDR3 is TGTGCCAGCAGCCAAGATCCTGGGGTCGGGATGAACACTGAAGCTTTCTTT. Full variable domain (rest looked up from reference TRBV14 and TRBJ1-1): EAGVTQFPSHSVIEKGQTVTLRCDPISGHDNLYWYRRVMGKEIKFLLHFVKESKQDESGMPNNRFLAERTGGTYSTLKVQPAELEDSGVYFCASSQDPGVGMNTEAFFGQGTRLTVV.

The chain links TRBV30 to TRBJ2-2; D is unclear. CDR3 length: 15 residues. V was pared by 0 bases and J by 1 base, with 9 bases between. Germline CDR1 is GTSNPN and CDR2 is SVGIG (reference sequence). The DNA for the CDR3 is TGTGCCTGGAGTGTACTGGCAGTGAACACCGGGGAGCTGTTTTTT. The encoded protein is CAWSVLAVNTGELFF.

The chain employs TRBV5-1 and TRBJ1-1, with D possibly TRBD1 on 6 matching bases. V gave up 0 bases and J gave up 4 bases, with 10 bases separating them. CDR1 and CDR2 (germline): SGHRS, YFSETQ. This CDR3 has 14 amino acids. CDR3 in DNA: TGCGCCAGCAGCTTGGGAGGGGGTGTCACTGAAGCTTTCTTT. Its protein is CASSLGGGVTEAFF.

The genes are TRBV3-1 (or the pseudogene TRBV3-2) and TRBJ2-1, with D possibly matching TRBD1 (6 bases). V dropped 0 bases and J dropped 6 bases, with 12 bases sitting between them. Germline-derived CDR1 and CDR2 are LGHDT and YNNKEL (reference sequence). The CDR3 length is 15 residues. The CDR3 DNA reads TGTGCCAGCAGCCAAGATCAGGGGTTGGGCAATGAGCAGTTCTTC. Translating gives CASSQDQGLGNEQFF.

The DNA for the CDR3 is TGTGCCAGCAGCCAAGCCAGGGACGGCACTGAAGCTTTCTTT. Its protein product is CASSQARDGTEAFF. The chain employs TRBV3-1 (or the pseudogene TRBV3-2) and TRBJ1-1; TRBD1 is a possible D gene (5 bases). Trimming cost V 1 base and J 4 bases, with 10 bases left between them. This CDR3 spans 14 amino acids. Germline CDR1 reads LGHDT; CDR2 reads YNNKEL (reference sequence).

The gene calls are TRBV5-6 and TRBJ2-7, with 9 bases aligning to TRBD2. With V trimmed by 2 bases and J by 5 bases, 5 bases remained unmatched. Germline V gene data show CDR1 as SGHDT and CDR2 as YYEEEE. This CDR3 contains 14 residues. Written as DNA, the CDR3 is TGTGCCAGCAGCTTCCCGGGACTAGCAAACGAGCAGTACTTC. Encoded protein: CASSFPGLANEQYF.

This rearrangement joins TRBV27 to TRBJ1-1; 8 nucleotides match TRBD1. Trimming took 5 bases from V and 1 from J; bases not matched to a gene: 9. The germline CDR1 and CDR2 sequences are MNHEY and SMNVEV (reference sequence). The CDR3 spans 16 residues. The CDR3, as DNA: TGTGCCAGCAGTCCTTCCCGACAGGGGCCGAACACTGAAGCTTTCTTT. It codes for CASSPSRQGPNTEAFF.

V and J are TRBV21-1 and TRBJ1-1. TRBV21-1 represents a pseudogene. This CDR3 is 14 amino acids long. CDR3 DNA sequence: TGTGCCAGCAGCAAAGTTACACGGGGCACTGAAGCTTTCTTT. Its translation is CASSKVTRGTEAFF.